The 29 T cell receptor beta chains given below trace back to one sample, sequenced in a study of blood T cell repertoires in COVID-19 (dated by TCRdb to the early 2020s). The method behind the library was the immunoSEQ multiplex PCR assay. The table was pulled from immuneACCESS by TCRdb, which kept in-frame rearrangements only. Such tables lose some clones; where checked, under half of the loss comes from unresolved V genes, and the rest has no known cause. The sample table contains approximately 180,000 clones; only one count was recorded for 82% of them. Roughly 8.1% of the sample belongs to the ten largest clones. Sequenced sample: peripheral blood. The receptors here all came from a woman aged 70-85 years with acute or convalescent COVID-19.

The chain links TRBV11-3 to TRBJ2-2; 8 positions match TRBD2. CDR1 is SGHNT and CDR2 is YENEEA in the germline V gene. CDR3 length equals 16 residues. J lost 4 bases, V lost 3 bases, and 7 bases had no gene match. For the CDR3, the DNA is TGTGCCAGCAGCTTCCCGGGAGGGTCGGGCACCGGGGAGCTGTTTTTT. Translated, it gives CASSFPGGSGTGELFF.

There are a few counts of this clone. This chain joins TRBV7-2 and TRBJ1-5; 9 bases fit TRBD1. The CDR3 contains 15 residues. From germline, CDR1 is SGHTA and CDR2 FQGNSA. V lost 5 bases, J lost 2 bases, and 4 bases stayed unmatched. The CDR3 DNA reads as TGTGCCAGCAGCCCGGGACAGGGCCGCAATCAGCCCCAGCATTTT. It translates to CASSPGQGRNQPQHF.

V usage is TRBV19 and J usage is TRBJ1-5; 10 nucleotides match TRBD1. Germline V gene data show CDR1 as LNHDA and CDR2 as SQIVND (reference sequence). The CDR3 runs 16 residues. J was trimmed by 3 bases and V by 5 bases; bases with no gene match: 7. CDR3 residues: CASSLGTGALNQPQHF. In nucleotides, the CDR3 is TGTGCCAGTAGTCTAGGGACAGGGGCCCTCAATCAGCCCCAGCATTTT.

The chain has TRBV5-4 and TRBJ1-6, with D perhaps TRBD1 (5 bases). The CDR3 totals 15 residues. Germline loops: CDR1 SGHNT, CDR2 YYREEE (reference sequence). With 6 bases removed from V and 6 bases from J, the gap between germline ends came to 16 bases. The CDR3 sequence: CASNRGGVGNSPLHF. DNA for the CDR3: TGTGCCAGCAACCGCGGGGGTGTAGGTAATTCACCCCTCCACTTT.

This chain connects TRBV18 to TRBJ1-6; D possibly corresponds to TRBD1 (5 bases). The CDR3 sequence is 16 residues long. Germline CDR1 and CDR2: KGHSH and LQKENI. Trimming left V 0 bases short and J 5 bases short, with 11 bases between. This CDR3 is CASSPPGQRNNSPLHF. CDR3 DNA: TGTGCCAGCTCACCACCTGGACAAAGAAATAATTCACCCCTCCACTTT.

The CDR3 spells CSARGQSNYGYTF. For the CDR3, the DNA is TGCAGCGCCCGGGGACAGTCCAACTATGGCTACACCTTC. The rearrangement links TRBV29-1 to TRBJ1-2, with 7 bases that match TRBD1. J lost 2 bases, V lost 7 bases, and 7 bases had no gene match. CDR1 and CDR2 from the germline V gene are SQVTM and ANQGSEA. This CDR3 region has 13 residues. The full variable domain, its missing parts supplied by reference TRBV29-1 and TRBJ1-2, is SAVISQKPSRDICQRGTSLTIQCQVDSQVTMMFWYRQQPGQSLTLIATANQGSEATYESGFVIDKFPISRPNLTFSTLTVSNMSPEDSSIYLCSARGQSNYGYTFGSGTRLTVV.

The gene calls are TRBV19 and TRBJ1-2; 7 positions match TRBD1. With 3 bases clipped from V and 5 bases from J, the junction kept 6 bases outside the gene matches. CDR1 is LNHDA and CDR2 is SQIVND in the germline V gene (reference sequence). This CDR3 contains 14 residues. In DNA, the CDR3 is TGTGCCAGTAGTATGGAGTGGGGACAGTATGGCTACACCTTC. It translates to CASSMEWGQYGYTF.

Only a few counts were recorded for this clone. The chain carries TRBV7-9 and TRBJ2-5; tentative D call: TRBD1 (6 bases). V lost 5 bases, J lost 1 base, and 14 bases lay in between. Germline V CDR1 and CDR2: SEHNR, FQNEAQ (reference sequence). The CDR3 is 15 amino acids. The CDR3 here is CASSLTGSGQETQYF. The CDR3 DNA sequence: TGTGCCAGCAGCCTCACAGGGAGCGGCCAAGAGACCCAGTACTTC.

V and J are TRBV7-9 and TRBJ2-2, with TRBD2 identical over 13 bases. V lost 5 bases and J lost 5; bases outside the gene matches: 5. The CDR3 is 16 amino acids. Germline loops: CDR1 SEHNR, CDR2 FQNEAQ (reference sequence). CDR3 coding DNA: TGTGCCAGCAGCCTTTGGACTAGCGGGAGTACCGGGGAGCTGTTTTTT. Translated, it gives CASSLWTSGSTGELFF.

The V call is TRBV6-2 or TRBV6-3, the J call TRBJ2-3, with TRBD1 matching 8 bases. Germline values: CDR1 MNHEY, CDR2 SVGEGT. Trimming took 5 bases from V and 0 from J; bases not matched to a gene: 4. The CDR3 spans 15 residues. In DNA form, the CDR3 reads TGTGCCAGCAGTCCCGACAGGGGAAGCACAGATACGCAGTATTTT. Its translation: CASSPDRGSTDTQYF.

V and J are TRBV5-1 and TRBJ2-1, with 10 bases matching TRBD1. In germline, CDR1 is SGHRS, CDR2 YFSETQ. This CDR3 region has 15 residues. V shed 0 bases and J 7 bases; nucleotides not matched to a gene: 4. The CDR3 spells CASSLGGQGVNEQFF. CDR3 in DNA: TGCGCCAGCAGCTTGGGTGGACAGGGGGTGAATGAGCAGTTCTTC.

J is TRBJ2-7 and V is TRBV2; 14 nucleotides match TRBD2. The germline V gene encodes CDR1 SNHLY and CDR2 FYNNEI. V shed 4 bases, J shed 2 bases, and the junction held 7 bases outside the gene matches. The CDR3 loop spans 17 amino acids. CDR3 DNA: TGTGCCAGCAGTGTCCCGGGACTAGCGGGGGTCACCTACGAGCAGTACTTC. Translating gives CASSVPGLAGVTYEQYF.

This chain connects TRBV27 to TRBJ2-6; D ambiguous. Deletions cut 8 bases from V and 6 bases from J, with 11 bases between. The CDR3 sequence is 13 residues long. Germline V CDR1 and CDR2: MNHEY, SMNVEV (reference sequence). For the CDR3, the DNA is TGTGCCAGCGGCCGTGGTTTGGCCAACGTCCTGACTTTC. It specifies CASGRGLANVLTF.

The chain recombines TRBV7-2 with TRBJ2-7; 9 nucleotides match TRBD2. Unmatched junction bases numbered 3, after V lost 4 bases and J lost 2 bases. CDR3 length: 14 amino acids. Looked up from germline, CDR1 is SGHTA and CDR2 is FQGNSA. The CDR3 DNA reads TGTGCCAGCAGCTCTAGCGGGATACCCTACGAGCAGTACTTC. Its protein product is CASSSSGIPYEQYF.

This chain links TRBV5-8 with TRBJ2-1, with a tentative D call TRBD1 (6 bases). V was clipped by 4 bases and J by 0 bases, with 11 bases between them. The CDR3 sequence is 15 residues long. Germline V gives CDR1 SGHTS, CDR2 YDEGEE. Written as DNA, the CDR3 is TGTGCCAGCAGCGCAGACAGGAGCTCCTACAATGAGCAGTTCTTC. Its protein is CASSADRSSYNEQFF. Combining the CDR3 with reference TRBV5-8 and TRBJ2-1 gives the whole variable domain EAGVTQSPTHLIKTRGQQATLRCSPISGHTSVYWYQQALGLGLQFLLWYDEGEERNRGNFPPRFSGRQFPNYSSELNVNALELEDSALYLCASSADRSSYNEQFFGPGTRLTVL.

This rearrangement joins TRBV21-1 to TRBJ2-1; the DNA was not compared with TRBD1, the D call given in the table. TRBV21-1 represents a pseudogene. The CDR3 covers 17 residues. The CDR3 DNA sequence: TGTGCCAGCAACCGCCCAGAGGACAGGGGGCGAAACAATGAGCAGTTCTTC. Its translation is CASNRPEDRGRNNEQFF.

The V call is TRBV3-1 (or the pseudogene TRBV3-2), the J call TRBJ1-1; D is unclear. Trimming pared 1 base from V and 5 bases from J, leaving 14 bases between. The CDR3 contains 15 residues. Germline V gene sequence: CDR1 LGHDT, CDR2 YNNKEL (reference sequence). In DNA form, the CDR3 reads TGTGCCAGCAGCCAAGGTCAGGTTCGAGGGACTGAAGCTTTCTTT. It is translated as CASSQGQVRGTEAFF.

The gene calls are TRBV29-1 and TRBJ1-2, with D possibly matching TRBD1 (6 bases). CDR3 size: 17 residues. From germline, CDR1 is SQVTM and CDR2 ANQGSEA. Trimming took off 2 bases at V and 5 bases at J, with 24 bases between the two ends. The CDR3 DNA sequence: TGCAGCGTTGAACTTCCACGGGAGGGGGTTCAGCGGTATGGCTACACCTTC. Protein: CSVELPREGVQRYGYTF.

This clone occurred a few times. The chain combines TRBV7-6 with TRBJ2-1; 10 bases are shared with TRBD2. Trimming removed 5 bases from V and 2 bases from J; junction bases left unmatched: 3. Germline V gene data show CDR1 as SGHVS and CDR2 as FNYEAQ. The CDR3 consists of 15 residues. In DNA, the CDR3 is TGTGCCAGCAGCCATCTAGCGGGAGCCTACAATGAGCAGTTCTTC. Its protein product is CASSHLAGAYNEQFF.

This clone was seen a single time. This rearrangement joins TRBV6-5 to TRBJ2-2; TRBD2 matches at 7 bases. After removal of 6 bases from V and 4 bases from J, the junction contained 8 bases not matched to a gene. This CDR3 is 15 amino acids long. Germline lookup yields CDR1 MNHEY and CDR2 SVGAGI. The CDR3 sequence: CASSPQGGSTGELFF. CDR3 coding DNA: TGTGCCAGCAGCCCCCAGGGAGGGTCCACCGGGGAGCTGTTTTTT.

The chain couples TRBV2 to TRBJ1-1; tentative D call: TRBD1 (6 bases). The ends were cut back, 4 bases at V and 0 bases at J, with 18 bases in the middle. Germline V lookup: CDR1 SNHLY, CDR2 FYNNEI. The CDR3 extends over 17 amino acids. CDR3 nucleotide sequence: TGTGCCAGCAGTGGCGCCATACGGTACAGGGTGAACACTGAAGCTTTCTTT. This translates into CASSGAIRYRVNTEAFF.

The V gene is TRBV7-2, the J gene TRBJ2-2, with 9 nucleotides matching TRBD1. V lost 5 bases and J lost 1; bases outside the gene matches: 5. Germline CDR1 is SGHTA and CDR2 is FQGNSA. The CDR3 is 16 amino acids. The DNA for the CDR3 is TGTGCCAGCAGCCCGGGACAGGGTTTGAACACCGGGGAGCTGTTTTTT. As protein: CASSPGQGLNTGELFF.

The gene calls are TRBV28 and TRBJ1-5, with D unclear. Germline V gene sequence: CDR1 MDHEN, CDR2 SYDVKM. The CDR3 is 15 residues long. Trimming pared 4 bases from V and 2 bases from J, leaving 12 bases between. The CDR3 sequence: CASSYRVYGNQPQHF. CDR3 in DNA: TGTGCCAGCAGTTATCGGGTGTACGGCAATCAGCCCCAGCATTTT.

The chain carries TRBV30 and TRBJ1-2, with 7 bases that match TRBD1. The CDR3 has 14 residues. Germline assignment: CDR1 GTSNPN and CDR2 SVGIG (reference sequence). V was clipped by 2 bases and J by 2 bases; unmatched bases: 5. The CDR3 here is CAWSYGQANYGYTF. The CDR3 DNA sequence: TGTGCCTGGAGTTACGGACAGGCGAACTATGGCTACACCTTC.

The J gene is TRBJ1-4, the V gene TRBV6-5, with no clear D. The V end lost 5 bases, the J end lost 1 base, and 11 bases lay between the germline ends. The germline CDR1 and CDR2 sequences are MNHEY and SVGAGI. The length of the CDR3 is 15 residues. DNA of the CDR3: TGTGCCAGCAGTCCCCAACACCGAACTAATGAAAAACTGTTTTTT. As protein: CASSPQHRTNEKLFF.

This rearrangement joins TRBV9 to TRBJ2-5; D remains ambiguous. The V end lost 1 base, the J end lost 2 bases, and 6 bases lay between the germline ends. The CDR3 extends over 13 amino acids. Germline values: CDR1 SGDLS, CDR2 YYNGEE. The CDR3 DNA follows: TGTGCCAGCAGCGTAAGAGGTCAAGAGACCCAGTACTTC. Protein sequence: CASSVRGQETQYF.

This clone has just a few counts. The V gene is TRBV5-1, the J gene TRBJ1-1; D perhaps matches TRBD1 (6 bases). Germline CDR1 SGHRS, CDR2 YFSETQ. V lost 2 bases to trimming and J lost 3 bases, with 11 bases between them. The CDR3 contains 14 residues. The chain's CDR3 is CASSFRGGDTEAFF. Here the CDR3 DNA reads TGCGCCAGCAGCTTCCGAGGGGGGGACACTGAAGCTTTCTTT.

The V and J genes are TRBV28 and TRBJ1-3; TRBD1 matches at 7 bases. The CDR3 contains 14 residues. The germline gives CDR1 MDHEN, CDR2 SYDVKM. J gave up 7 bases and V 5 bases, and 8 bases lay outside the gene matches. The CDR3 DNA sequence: TGTGCCAGCAGTGACACTACGACAGGGAACACCATATATTTT. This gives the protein CASSDTTTGNTIYF. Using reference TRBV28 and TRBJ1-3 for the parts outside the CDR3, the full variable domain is DVKVTQSSRYLVKRTGEKVFLECVQDMDHENMFWYRQDPGLGLRLIYFSYDVKMKEKGDIPEGYSVSREKKERFSLILESASTNQTSMYLCASSDTTTGNTIYFGEGSWLTVV.

The CDR3 loop is CASTPTGDFNQPQHF. The CDR3 DNA is TGTGCCAGTACTCCGACAGGGGACTTCAATCAGCCCCAGCATTTT. V gene TRBV19 combines with J gene TRBJ1-5; 8 nucleotides agree with TRBD1. This CDR3 region has 15 residues. Trimming removed 7 bases from V and 3 bases from J; junction bases left unmatched: 8. Germline V gene sequence: CDR1 LNHDA, CDR2 SQIVND (reference sequence).